The present T cell receptor (beta chain) was sequenced within a study of CD8+CD57+ T cells in acquired aplastic anemia. Genomic DNA, serving as template, underwent TCR beta VDJ and CDR3 profiling. TCRdb recomputed calls from the reads with MiXCR, one row per CDR3 protein. The table lists roughly 260,000 distinct CDR3 sequences, around 45% of them singletons. All patients picked for sequencing had shown, by flow cytometry, an expansion of CD8+CD57+ cells. CDR1 SGHVS and CDR2 FNYEAQ come from the germline V gene. CDR3 length equals 15 residues. V trimming: 4 bases; J trimming: 1 base; junction bases outside the gene matches: 2.

The TCR was taken from a human donor with aplastic anemia. What was sequenced was sorted CD4+, CD8+, or CD8+CD57+ T cells (not recorded which) from PBMCs. The chain employs TRBV7-6 and TRBJ2-5, with 11 bases matching TRBD2. The CDR3 DNA reads TGTGCCAGCAGCTACCTAGCGGGGGGCCAAGAGACCCAGTACTTC. Translated, it gives CASSYLAGGQETQYF.